This T cell receptor beta chain was sequenced in a study of cytomegalovirus exposure and HLA in healthy donors. Overall study: From HLA-typed donors, an early data release held 70 million to 100 million unique TCRs.

Whole-study findings and limits: Reportedly, HLA-A and HLA-B alleles of most subjects were accurately predicted from TCR beta. Clonal expansion was found to be greater in HLA-associated TCR beta chains than in equally common others in a later analysis.

This clone was detected only once. Its antigen is not identified. The PCR employed 60 Vbeta primers together with 13 Jbeta primers. Clones were sequenced by immunoSEQ multiplex PCR, and TCRdb holds only the in-frame ones, with some missing. The sample lists 150,000 to 200,000 clones, about 65% occurring once. The junction had 4 bases not matched to a gene; V was cut back by 0 bases and J by 1 base. This CDR3 spans 15 amino acids. Germline lookup yields CDR1 GTSNPN and CDR2 SVGIG (reference sequence). The sample taken for sequencing was PBMCs. The J gene is TRBJ2-3, the V gene TRBV30, with TRBD1 matching 7 bases. The sequence derives from a woman aged 18-29 years in good health and CMV-seropositive. The CDR3 DNA follows: TGTGCCTGGAGTGTAGGGGGCTTCGGCACAGATACGCAGTATTTT. This sequence encodes CAWSVGGFGTDTQYF.